The sequence of this T cell receptor (beta chain) was determined in a study of early T cells in non-severe SARS-CoV-2 infection. Study in general: From unsorted whole blood, bulk RNA was sequenced, and the chains remained unpaired. General observations from the study: Anti-spike CD8 specificities were favored by VDJdb matching, whose results missed private and CD4 specificities.

At least ten counts were recorded for this clonotype. Its specificity is unknown. TCRdb redid the calling of the 5' RACE reads with MiXCR, one entry per CDR3 protein. The data contain 26,000 or so distinct CDR3 sequences, more than 3.5% of them singletons. The CDR3 runs to 13 residues. Germline V gives CDR1 KGHSH, CDR2 LQKENI. With 3 bases removed from V and 1 base from J, the gap between germline ends came to 6 bases. Source material: whole blood. The TCR sequence derives from an adult who was a healthcare worker with PCR-confirmed SARS-CoV-2 infection or an uninfected control (not recorded which). The chain links TRBV18 to TRBJ1-1; D is uncertain. The CDR3 DNA sequence: TGTGCCAGCTCACCTTCAGAGAACACTGAAGCTTTCTTT. Protein: CASSPSENTEAFF.